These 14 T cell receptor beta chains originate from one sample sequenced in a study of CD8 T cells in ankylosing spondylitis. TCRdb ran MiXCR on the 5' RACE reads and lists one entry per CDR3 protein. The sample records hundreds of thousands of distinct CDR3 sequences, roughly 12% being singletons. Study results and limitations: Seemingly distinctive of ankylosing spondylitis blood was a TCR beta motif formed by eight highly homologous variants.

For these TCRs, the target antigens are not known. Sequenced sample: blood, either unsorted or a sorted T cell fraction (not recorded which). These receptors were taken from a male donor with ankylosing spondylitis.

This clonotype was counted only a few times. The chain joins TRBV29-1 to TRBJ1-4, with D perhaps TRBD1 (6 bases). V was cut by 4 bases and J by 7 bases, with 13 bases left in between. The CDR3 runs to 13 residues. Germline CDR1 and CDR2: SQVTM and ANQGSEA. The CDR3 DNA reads TGCAGCGTTGTTGGGCAGGGGTTTGAAAAACTGTTTTTT. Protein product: CSVVGQGFEKLFF.

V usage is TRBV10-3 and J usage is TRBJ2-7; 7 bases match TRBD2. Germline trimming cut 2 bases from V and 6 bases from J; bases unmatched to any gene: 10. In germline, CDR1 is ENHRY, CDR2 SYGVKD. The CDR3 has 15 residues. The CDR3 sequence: CAISERQEGGIEQYF. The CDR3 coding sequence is TGTGCCATCAGTGAGAGGCAGGAGGGAGGGATCGAGCAGTACTTC.

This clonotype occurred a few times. CDR3 bases: TGTGCCTGGAGTGTACTTCGAGGGAGCGGCTACACCTTC. It translates to CAWSVLRGSGYTF. The chain is built from TRBV30 and TRBJ1-2; D is uncertain. Deletions cut 0 bases from V and 8 bases from J, with 13 bases between. Germline V CDR1 and CDR2: GTSNPN, SVGIG (reference sequence). This CDR3 is built from 13 residues.

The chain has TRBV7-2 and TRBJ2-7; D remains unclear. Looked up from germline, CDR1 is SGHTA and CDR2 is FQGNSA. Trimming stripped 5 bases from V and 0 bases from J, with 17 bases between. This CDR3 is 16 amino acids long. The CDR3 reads CASSVQVLRSSYEQYF. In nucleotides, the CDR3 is TGTGCCAGCAGCGTTCAGGTTTTACGGAGCTCCTACGAGCAGTACTTC.

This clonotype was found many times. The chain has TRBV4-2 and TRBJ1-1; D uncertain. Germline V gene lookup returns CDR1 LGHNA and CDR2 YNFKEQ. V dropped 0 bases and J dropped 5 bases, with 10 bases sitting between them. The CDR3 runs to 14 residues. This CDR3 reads CASSQDSGSTEAFF. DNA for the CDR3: TGTGCCAGCAGCCAAGATTCCGGGAGTACTGAAGCTTTCTTT.

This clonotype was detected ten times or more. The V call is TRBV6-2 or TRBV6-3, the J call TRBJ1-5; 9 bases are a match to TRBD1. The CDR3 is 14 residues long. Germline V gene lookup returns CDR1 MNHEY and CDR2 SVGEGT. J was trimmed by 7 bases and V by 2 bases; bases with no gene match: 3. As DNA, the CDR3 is TGTGCCAGCAGTTACGAGACAGGGGGACAGCCCCAGCATTTT. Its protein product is CASSYETGGQPQHF.

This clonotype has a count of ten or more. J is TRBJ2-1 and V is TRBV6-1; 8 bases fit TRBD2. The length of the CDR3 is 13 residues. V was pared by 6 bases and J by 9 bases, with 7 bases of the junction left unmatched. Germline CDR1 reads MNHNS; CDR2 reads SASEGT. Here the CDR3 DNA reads TGTGCCAGCAGCCCGGGGGGGCTCAGTGAGCAGTTCTTC. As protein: CASSPGGLSEQFF.

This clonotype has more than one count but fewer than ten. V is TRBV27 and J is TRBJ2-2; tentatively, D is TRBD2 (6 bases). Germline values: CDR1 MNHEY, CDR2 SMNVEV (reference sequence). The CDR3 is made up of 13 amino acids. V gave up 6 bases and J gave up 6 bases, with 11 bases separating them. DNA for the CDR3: TGTGCCAGCAGCCGTCGGGGGTCCGGGGAGCTGTTTTTT. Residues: CASSRRGSGELFF.

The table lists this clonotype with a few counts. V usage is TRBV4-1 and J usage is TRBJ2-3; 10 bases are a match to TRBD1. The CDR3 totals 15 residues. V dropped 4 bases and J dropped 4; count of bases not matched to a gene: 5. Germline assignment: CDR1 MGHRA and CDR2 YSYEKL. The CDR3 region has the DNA TGCGCCAGCAGCCCAGACAGGGGGCAGGCAGATACGCAGTATTTT. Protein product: CASSPDRGQADTQYF.

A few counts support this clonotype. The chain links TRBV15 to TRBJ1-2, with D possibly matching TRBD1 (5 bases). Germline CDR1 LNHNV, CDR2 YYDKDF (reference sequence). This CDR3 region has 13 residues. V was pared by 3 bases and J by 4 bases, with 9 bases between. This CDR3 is CATSRGRLYGYTF. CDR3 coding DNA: TGTGCCACCAGCAGGGGACGGCTCTATGGCTACACCTTC. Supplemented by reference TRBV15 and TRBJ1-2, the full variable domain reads DAMVIQNPRYQVTQFGKPVTLSCSQTLNHNVMYWYQQKSSQAPKLLFHYYDKDFNNEADTPDNFQSRRPNTSFCFLDIRSPGLGDTAMYLCATSRGRLYGYTFGSGTRLTVV.

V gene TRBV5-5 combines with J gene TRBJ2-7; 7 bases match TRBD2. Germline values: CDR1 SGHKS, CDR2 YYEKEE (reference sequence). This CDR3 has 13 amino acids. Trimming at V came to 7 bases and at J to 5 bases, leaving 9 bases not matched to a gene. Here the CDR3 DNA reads TGTGCCAGCGACGGTTACGGGAGGCACGAGCAGTACTTC. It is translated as CASDGYGRHEQYF.

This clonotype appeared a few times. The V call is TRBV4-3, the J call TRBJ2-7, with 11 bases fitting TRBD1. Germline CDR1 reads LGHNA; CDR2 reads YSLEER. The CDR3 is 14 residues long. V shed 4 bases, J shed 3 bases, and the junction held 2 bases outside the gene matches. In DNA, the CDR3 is TGCGCCAGCAGCCGGGACAGGGGGAACTACGAGCAGTACTTC. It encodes CASSRDRGNYEQYF.

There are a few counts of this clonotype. The CDR3 nucleotides read TGCGCCAGCAGTGACAGAGCGGGAGGTAGAAGCGAGCAGTACTTC. This translates into CASSDRAGGRSEQYF. The chain joins TRBV5-1 to TRBJ2-7; 9 bases map to TRBD2. Looked up from germline, CDR1 is SGHRS and CDR2 is YFSETQ. The CDR3 spans 15 residues. V lost 5 bases and J lost 6; bases outside the gene matches: 12.

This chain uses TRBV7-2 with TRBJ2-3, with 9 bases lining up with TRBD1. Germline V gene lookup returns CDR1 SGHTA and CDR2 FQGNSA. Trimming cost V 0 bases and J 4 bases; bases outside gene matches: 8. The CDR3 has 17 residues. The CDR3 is CASSLAIGQGLADTQYF. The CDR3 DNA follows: TGTGCCAGCAGCTTAGCGATAGGACAGGGGTTGGCAGATACGCAGTATTTT.